The next 2 T cell receptor beta chains were all read from a single sample in a study of blood T cells in healthy people across ages. PCR was performed a second time for 7 to 11 cycles using a sample-barcoded 5' primer and a J-beta primer mix. TCRdb fed the 5' RACE reads into MiXCR, producing one record per CDR3 protein. The table lists 1.5 million to 2 million distinct CDR3 sequences, about 28% of them singletons, with 6.5% to 8.5% in the top ten. The sequenced sample consisted of blood. The receptors were gathered from a woman in her twenties or thirties in good health.

V is TRBV11-1 and J is TRBJ2-2; no definite D call. The germline CDR1 and CDR2 sequences are SGHAT and FQDESV (reference sequence). With 4 bases removed from V and 0 bases from J, the gap between germline ends came to 6 bases. CDR3 length: 14 amino acids. The CDR3 reads CASSSPPNTGELFF. CDR3 nucleotide sequence: TGTGCCAGCAGCTCGCCACCGAACACCGGGGAGCTGTTTTTT.

The chain is built from TRBV6-1 and TRBJ1-1; D remains unclear. Germline CDR1 MNHNS, CDR2 SASEGT. There are 10 residues in the CDR3. Deletions cut 3 bases from V and 11 bases from J, with 7 bases between. CDR3 coding DNA: TGTGCCAGCAGTGACAGAGGGGCTTTCTTT. Translated: CASSDRGAFF.